This is a list of T cell receptor beta chains from one sample in a study of cytomegalovirus exposure and HLA in healthy donors. Clones were sequenced by immunoSEQ multiplex PCR, and TCRdb holds only the in-frame ones, with some missing. The sample lists 140,000 to 150,000 clones, roughly 9.8% occurring once. Sequencing was performed on PBMCs. The receptors shown here come from a man between 50 and 59 years old in good health and CMV-seronegative. Each CDR3 is given with its conserved first and last residue. A D gene is named only where the DNA matches it firmly. For some rows the clone size is stated as once, few or many, or as a class when expanded; others skip it.

v_call	clone_size	j_call	d_call	cdr3_aa	cdr3_nt
TRBV6-5	few	TRBJ1-2	TRBD1	CASSTGQEINYGYTF	TGTGCCAGCAGTACCGGACAGGAGATTAACTATGGCTACACCTTC
TRBV25-1	NA	TRBJ2-2	TRBD1	CASSGGTGDTGELFF	TGTGCCAGCAGTGGGGGGACAGGGGACACCGGGGAGCTGTTTTTT
TRBV6-5	few	TRBJ1-2	NA	CASRSRGEANYGYTF	TGTGCCAGCAGAAGTAGGGGTGAGGCTAACTATGGCTACACCTTC
TRBV9	few	TRBJ1-4	TRBD1	CASSSGTVGEKLFF	TGTGCCAGCAGCTCCGGGACAGTCGGGGAAAAACTGTTTTTT
TRBV6-4	NA	TRBJ2-7	TRBD1	CASSAGDRGPYEQYF	TGTGCCAGCAGTGCGGGGGACAGGGGACCCTACGAGCAGTACTTC
TRBV27	NA	TRBJ1-1	NA	CASSYRENTEAFF	TGTGCCAGCAGTTACAGGGAAAACACTGAAGCTTTCTTT
TRBV7-2	few	TRBJ2-7	NA	CASSLEPVTSYEQYF	TGTGCCAGCAGCTTAGAACCGGTAACCTCCTACGAGCAGTACTTC
TRBV6-1	few	TRBJ1-5	NA	CASSPSGSPNPQHF	TGTGCCAGCAGTCCCTCCGGGTCCCCAAATCCCCAGCATTTT
TRBV5-6	few	TRBJ2-7	TRBD1	CASSSTGGSPYEQYF	TGTGCCAGCAGCTCGACAGGGGGCTCACCCTACGAGCAGTACTTC
TRBV6-1	NA	TRBJ1-5	NA	CASSGQTGPQHF	TGTGCCAGCAGTGGGCAGACAGGGCCCCAGCATTTT
TRBV7-2	few	TRBJ2-1	NA	CASSVRIASTRSYNEQFF	TGTGCCAGCAGCGTCCGAATCGCTAGTACCCGATCCTACAATGAGCAGTTCTTC
TRBV5-6	NA	TRBJ1-2	TRBD1	CASSLRDRANYGYTF	TGTGCCAGCAGCTTACGGGACAGAGCTAACTATGGCTACACCTTC
TRBV7-8	NA	TRBJ1-1	NA	CASSLVGGPRIVTEAFF	TGTGCCAGCAGCTTAGTCGGAGGGCCCCGAATAGTCACTGAAGCTTTCTTT
TRBV9	few	TRBJ1-1	NA	CASSKGLADTEAFF	TGTGCCAGCAGCAAGGGACTGGCGGACACTGAAGCTTTCTTT
TRBV2	NA	TRBJ2-1	NA	CASSEGGYNEQFF	TGTGCCAGCAGTGAAGGCGGATACAATGAGCAGTTCTTC
TRBV5-8	NA	TRBJ2-5	NA	CASSPGGTGWQTQYF	TGTGCCAGCAGCCCCGGGGGGACAGGCTGGCAGACCCAGTACTTC
TRBV27	NA	TRBJ2-1	TRBD2	CASSLGLAGVDGGNEQFF	TGTGCCAGCAGTTTGGGACTAGCGGGAGTTGATGGTGGAAATGAGCAGTTCTTC
TRBV10-2	NA	TRBJ1-1	TRBD1	CASSDHRGEATEAFF	TGCGCCAGCAGTGACCACAGGGGGGAGGCCACTGAAGCTTTCTTT
TRBV5-1	NA	TRBJ1-2	TRBD1	CASNTGTGDYGYTF	TGCGCCAGCAACACCGGGACAGGAGACTATGGCTACACCTTC